The source of this T cell receptor beta chain is a study of OX40 agonist ivuxolimab in advanced cancers. In the study overall: Eligibility admitted prior anti-PD-1, anti-PD-L1 or anti-CTLA-4 therapy; about 42% had some.

About this clone itself: Its target is not known.

This CDR3 region has 15 residues. Germline CDR1 and CDR2: ENHRY and SYGVKD. Trimming took off 4 bases at V and 1 base at J, with 11 bases between the two ends. Sequencing was performed with immunoSEQ multiplex PCR; in TCRdb, only in-frame clones are kept and a portion is missing. The sample lists tens of thousands of clones, roughly 89% occurring once. General study findings and limits: Partial responders dosed at 0.1-3.0 mg/kg displayed clonal expansion ranking among the lowest.

V and J are TRBV10-3 and TRBJ1-3; tentatively, D is TRBD1 (5 bases). The specimen comprised CD4+ or CD8+ T cells sorted from blood, sampled in a trial of the OX40 agonist ivuxolimab. This TCR came from an adult with an advanced solid tumor such as melanoma, head and neck, liver or kidney cancer. CDR3 sequence reads: CAISGRGLSGNTIYF. The CDR3 nucleotides read TGTGCCATCAGTGGCCGGGGCCTTTCTGGAAACACCATATATTTT.